The clone carrying this T cell receptor (beta chain) was counted only a few times. TCRdb recomputed calls from the 5' RACE reads with MiXCR, one row per CDR3 protein. The profile covers approximately 600,000 distinct CDR3 sequences, with over 8.5% appearing a single time and roughly 3% taken by the ten largest. These data come from a study of identical twins. Trimming pared 3 bases from V and 5 bases from J, leaving 18 bases between. CDR3 length: 15 amino acids. In germline, CDR1 is DFQATT, CDR2 SNEGSKA (reference sequence). The sample was also reused in another study, on yellow fever vaccine responses in identical twins.

The clonotype comes from a woman in her late teens or twenties in good health. This chain links TRBV20-1 with TRBJ2-3, with D perhaps TRBD2 (5 bases). Source material: PBMCs. The CDR3 DNA follows: TGCAGTGCTAGGAAGGGAGAGACTACCAAAGATACGCAGTATTTT. It codes for CSARKGETTKDTQYF.